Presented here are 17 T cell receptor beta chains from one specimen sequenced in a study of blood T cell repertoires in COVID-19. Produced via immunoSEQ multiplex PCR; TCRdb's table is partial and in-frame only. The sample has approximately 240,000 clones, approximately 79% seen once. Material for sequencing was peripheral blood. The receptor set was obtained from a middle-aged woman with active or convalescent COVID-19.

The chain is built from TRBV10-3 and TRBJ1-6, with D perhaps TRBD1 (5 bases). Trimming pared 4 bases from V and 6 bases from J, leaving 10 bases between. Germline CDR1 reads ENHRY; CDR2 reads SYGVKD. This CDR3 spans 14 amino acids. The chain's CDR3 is CAISGGGGNSPLHF. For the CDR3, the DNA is TGTGCCATCAGTGGGGGCGGCGGTAATTCACCCCTCCACTTT.

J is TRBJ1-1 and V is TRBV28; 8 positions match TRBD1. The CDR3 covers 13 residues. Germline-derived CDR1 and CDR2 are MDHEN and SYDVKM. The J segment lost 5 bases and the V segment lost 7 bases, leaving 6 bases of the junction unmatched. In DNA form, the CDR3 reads TGTGCCAGCACCGAGGACAGGGAAACTGAAGCTTTCTTT. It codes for CASTEDRETEAFF.

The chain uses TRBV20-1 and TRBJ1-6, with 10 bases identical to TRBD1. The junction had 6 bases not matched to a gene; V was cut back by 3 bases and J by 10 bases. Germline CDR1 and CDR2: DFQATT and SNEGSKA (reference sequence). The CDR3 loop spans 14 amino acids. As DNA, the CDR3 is TGCAGTGCTAGTAGGACAGGGGGATTGTCACCCCTCCACTTT. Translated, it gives CSASRTGGLSPLHF.

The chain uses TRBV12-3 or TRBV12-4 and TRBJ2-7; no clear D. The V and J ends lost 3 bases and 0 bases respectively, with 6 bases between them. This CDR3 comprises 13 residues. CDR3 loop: CASSFPSSYEQYF. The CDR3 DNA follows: TGTGCCAGCAGTTTCCCGAGCTCCTACGAGCAGTACTTC.

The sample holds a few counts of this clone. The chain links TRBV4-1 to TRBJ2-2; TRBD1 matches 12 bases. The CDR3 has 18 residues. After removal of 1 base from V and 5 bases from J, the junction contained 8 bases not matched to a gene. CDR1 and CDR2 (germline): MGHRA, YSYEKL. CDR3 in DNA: TGCGCCAGCAGCCAAGCCGGGACAGGGGGCGCCGGGACCGGGGAGCTGTTTTTT. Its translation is CASSQAGTGGAGTGELFF.

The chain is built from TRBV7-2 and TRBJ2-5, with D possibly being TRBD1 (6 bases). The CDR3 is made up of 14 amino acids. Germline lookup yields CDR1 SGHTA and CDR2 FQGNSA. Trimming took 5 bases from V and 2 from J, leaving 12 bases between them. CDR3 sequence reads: CASSPGHGQETQYF. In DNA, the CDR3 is TGTGCCAGCAGCCCGGGACACGGACAAGAGACCCAGTACTTC.

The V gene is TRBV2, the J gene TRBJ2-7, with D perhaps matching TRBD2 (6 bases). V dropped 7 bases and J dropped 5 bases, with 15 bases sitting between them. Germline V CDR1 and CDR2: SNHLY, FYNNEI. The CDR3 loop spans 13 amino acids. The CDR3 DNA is TGTGCCAGCATCCCGGCCAGGGAGGACGAGCAGTACTTC. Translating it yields CASIPAREDEQYF.

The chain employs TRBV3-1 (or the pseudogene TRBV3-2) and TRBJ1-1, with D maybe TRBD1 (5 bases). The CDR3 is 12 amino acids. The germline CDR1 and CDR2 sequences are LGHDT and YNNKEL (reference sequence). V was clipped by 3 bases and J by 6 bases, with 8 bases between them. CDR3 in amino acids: CASSHSTAEAFF. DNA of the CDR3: TGTGCCAGCAGCCACTCGACAGCTGAAGCTTTCTTT.

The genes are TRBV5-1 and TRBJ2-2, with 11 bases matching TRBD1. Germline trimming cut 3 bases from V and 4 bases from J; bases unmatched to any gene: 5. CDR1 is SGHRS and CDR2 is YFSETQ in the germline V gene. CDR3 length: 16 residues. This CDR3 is CASSSGQGAFTGELFF. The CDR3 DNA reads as TGCGCCAGCAGCTCCGGACAGGGGGCCTTCACCGGGGAGCTGTTTTTT.

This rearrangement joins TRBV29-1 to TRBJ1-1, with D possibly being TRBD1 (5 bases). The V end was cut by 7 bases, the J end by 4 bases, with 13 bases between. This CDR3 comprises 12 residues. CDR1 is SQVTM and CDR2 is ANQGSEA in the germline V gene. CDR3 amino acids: CSGWSGGTEAFF. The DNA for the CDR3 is TGCAGCGGCTGGAGCGGGGGCACTGAAGCTTTCTTT. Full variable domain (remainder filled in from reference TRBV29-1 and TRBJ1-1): SAVISQKPSRDICQRGTSLTIQCQVDSQVTMMFWYRQQPGQSLTLIATANQGSEATYESGFVIDKFPISRPNLTFSTLTVSNMSPEDSSIYLCSGWSGGTEAFFGQGTRLTVV.

This chain's CDR3 is CASAEGAANEKLFF. The CDR3, as DNA: TGTGCCAGCGCTGAGGGGGCAGCTAATGAAAAACTGTTTTTT. The chain is built from TRBV2 and TRBJ1-4, with 7 bases identical to TRBD1. Per germline, CDR1 SNHLY and CDR2 FYNNEI. The CDR3 has 14 residues. With 8 bases clipped from V and 3 bases from J, the junction kept 6 bases outside the gene matches. Filled out from reference TRBV2 and TRBJ1-4, the complete variable domain reads EPEVTQTPSHQVTQMGQEVILRCVPISNHLYFYWYRQILGQKVEFLVSFYNNEISEKSEIFDDQFSVERPDGSNFTLKIRSTKLEDSAMYFCASAEGAANEKLFFGSGTQLSVL.

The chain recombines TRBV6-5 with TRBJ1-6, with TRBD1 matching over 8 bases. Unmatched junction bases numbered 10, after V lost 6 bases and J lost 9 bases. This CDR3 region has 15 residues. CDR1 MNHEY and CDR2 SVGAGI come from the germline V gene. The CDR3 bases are TGTGCCAGCAGCCTCGGGGGACAGGCAAGTTCACCCCTCCACTTT. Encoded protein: CASSLGGQASSPLHF.

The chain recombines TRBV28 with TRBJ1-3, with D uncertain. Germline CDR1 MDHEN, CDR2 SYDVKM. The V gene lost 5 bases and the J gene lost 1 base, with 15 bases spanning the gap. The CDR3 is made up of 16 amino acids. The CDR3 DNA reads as TGTGCCAGCAGTCATTCCACGGGGTCGTCTGGAAACACCATATATTTT. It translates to CASSHSTGSSGNTIYF.

The CDR3 reads CASALTGVDGYTF. CDR3 sequence (DNA): TGTGCCAGTGCACTGACAGGGGTTGATGGCTACACCTTC. The rearrangement links TRBV19 to TRBJ1-2; 8 bases agree with TRBD1. The J segment lost 6 bases and the V segment lost 8 bases, leaving 8 bases of the junction unmatched. Germline lookup yields CDR1 LNHDA and CDR2 SQIVND (reference sequence). CDR3 length equals 13 residues.

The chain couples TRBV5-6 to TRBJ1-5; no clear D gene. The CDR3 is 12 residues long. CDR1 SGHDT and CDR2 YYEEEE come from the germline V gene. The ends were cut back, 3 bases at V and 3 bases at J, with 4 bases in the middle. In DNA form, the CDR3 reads TGTGCCAGCAGCTCCCTCAATCAGCCCCAGCATTTT. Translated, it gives CASSSLNQPQHF.

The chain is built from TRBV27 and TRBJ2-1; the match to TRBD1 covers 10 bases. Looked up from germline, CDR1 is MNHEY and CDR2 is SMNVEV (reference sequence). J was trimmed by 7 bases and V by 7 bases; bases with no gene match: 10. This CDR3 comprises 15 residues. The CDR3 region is CASILRTGGRNEQFF. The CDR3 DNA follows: TGTGCCAGCATCCTCAGGACAGGGGGGAGGAATGAGCAGTTCTTC.

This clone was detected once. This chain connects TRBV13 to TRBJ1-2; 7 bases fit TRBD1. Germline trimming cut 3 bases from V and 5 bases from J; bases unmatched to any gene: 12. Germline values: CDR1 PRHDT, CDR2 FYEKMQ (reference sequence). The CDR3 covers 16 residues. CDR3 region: CASSFGSGQDWYGYTF. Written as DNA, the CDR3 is TGTGCCAGCAGCTTTGGCTCCGGACAGGACTGGTATGGCTACACCTTC.